This T cell receptor beta chain emerged from a study of regulatory T cells in long-lasting Graves disease. CDR3 length: 14 residues. Germline CDR1 and CDR2: ENHRY and SYGVKD. V trimming: 8 bases; J trimming: 7 bases; junction bases outside the gene matches: 10. The time point is: newly diagnosed GD, antithyroid drugs for less than 3 months. TCR sequences were obtained from RNA taken from PBMCs. Patients of an endocrinology department in Xi'an, China, were included. The peripheral blood volume drawn was 8 to 9.5 milliliters, and it was collected into EDTA tubes. This clonotype came up many times. Antigen specificity is unknown. Construction of TCR beta libraries relied on iRepertoire HTBI primers and on Arm-PCR targeting CDR3 regions. A single record per CDR3 protein comes from TCRdb applying MiXCR to the multiplex PCR reads. The table lists fewer than 350,000 distinct CDR3 sequences, about 20% of them singletons.

Study results and limitations: TRBV28, TRBJ1-2 and TRBJ2-5 were segments that persistent disease favored. Comparison showed that persistent patients shared more public clonotypes (over 2,500) than new patients (approximately 1,000).

This TCR was sampled from a female donor with Graves disease. The input for sequencing was peripheral blood mononuclear cells (PBMCs), taken at new diagnosis, from a patient treated with antithyroid drugs. The gene calls are TRBV10-3 and TRBJ2-1; 8 bases agree with TRBD1. CDR3: CAILGQGVRNEQFF. The CDR3 nucleotides are TGTGCCATCTTAGGACAGGGTGTGAGGAATGAGCAGTTCTTC.